This TCR beta chain was documented in a study of lymphopenia after photon versus proton radiotherapy. V lost 4 bases to trimming and J lost 4 bases; unmatched junction nucleotides: 6. Germline CDR1 KGHSH, CDR2 LQKENI. The CDR3 has 14 amino acids. Sequencing was performed with immunoSEQ multiplex PCR; in TCRdb, only in-frame clones are kept and a portion is missing. The data contain roughly 57,000 clones, around four fifths of them singletons. Sequenced here: peripheral blood, sampled from a patient treated with photon-based radiotherapy. V usage is TRBV18 and J usage is TRBJ1-1; TRBD1 matches 7 bases. The clonotype comes from a man between 45 and 60 years old with gastric cancer. The chain's CDR3 is CASSLPGGPTEAFF. The CDR3 nucleotides read TGTGCCAGCTCACTTCCAGGGGGGCCCACTGAAGCTTTCTTT.